A single sample gave rise to the 30 T cell receptor beta chains below, sequenced in a study of blood T cell repertoires in COVID-19. Sequenced by immunoSEQ multiplex PCR; TCRdb stores in-frame clones only, minus some. The table lists some 110,000 clones, roughly nine tenths of them singletons. Sequencing input: peripheral blood. These TCRs come from a human donor in a cohort sampled during active COVID-19.

The genes are TRBV15 and TRBJ2-2, with 8 bases aligning to TRBD2. J was trimmed by 5 bases and V by 8 bases; bases with no gene match: 10. Per germline, CDR1 LNHNV and CDR2 YYDKDF (reference sequence). This CDR3 region has 15 residues. This chain's CDR3 is CATAPGLVGTGELFF. The DNA of the CDR3 is TGTGCCACCGCCCCGGGACTAGTCGGTACCGGGGAGCTGTTTTTT. The full variable domain, completed using reference TRBV15 and TRBJ2-2, is DAMVIQNPRYQVTQFGKPVTLSCSQTLNHNVMYWYQQKSSQAPKLLFHYYDKDFNNEADTPDNFQSRRPNTSFCFLDIRSPGLGDTAMYLCATAPGLVGTGELFFGEGSRLTVL.

The genes are TRBV25-1 and TRBJ2-5, with TRBD1 identical over 10 bases. V shed 8 bases, J shed 2 bases, and the junction held 8 bases outside the gene matches. CDR1 is MGHDK and CDR2 is SYGVNS in the germline V gene. CDR3 length: 15 residues. CDR3 nucleotide sequence: TGTGCCAGCCATGCCGGGACAGGGGTTCAAGAGACCCAGTACTTC. Its translation: CASHAGTGVQETQYF.

The V and J genes are TRBV5-4 and TRBJ2-4, with TRBD2 identical over 14 bases. With V trimmed by 4 bases and J by 3 bases, 12 bases remained unmatched. The CDR3 extends over 19 amino acids. CDR1 SGHNT and CDR2 YYREEE come from the germline V gene (reference sequence). The CDR3 region is CASSIRGTSGGFLKNIQYF. Written as DNA, the CDR3 is TGTGCCAGCAGCATACGCGGGACTAGCGGGGGTTTTCTCAAAAACATTCAGTACTTC.

V gene TRBV2 combines with J gene TRBJ1-5, with D possibly matching TRBD1 (6 bases). The V gene's germline CDR1 is SNHLY and CDR2 FYNNEI. Trimming left V 7 bases short and J 2 bases short, with 15 bases between. CDR3 length: 15 residues. In DNA, the CDR3 is TGTGCCAGCAATACGGGGGGCCTAGGCAATCAGCCCCAGCATTTT. It encodes CASNTGGLGNQPQHF.

The rearrangement links TRBV29-1 to TRBJ1-2; no clear D. V was shortened by 5 bases and J by 8 bases, with 6 bases between the two germline ends. This CDR3 is built from 9 residues. Germline loops: CDR1 SQVTM, CDR2 ANQGSEA. CDR3 bases: TGCAGCGTTTTTGAGGGCTACACCTTC. Encoded protein: CSVFEGYTF.

The chain employs TRBV5-5 and TRBJ1-2; D unclear. Germline V gene sequence: CDR1 SGHKS, CDR2 YYEKEE (reference sequence). V lost 2 bases, J lost 5 bases, and 7 bases lay in between. The CDR3 length is 12 residues. The CDR3 sequence is CASSFGEYGYTF. Here the CDR3 DNA reads TGTGCCAGCAGCTTCGGGGAGTATGGCTACACCTTC.

The chain employs TRBV15 and TRBJ1-1; no reliable D call. Trimming took 5 bases from V and 1 from J, leaving 14 bases between them. The CDR3 extends over 15 amino acids. The germline CDR1 and CDR2 sequences are LNHNV and YYDKDF (reference sequence). CDR3 in DNA: TGTGCCACCAGCGACTCCCATAATTCGAACACTGAAGCTTTCTTT. The encoded protein is CATSDSHNSNTEAFF.

The rearrangement uses TRBV6-4 and TRBJ2-7, with D perhaps TRBD2 (6 bases). The ends were cut back, 4 bases at V and 0 bases at J, with 16 bases in the middle. The CDR3 spans 16 residues. Germline V gene data show CDR1 as MRHNA and CDR2 as SNTAGT. The chain's CDR3 is CASSVWDSGGSYEQYF. The CDR3 DNA is TGTGCCAGCAGTGTTTGGGACTCAGGTGGCTCCTACGAGCAGTACTTC.

The chain uses TRBV28 and TRBJ1-2; D is unclear. This CDR3 is 15 amino acids long. Germline CDR1 is MDHEN and CDR2 is SYDVKM. Trimming shortened V by 7 bases and J by 5 bases, and 20 bases separated the two germline ends. CDR3 amino acids: CASKFGDKAAYGYTF. As DNA, the CDR3 is TGTGCCAGCAAGTTCGGGGATAAGGCGGCATATGGCTACACCTTC.

This clone was counted a few times. This chain connects TRBV4-3 to TRBJ1-1; 8 nucleotides agree with TRBD1. V was clipped by 2 bases and J by 5 bases; unmatched bases: 13. CDR3 size: 17 residues. Germline V gives CDR1 LGHNA, CDR2 YSLEER. CDR3 sequence: CASSQSPSDRAGTEAFF. CDR3 nucleotides: TGCGCCAGCAGCCAAAGCCCCTCGGACAGGGCGGGGACTGAAGCTTTCTTT.

The CDR3 reads CASKEDSSYEQYF. CDR3 sequence (DNA): TGTGCCAGTAAGGAGGATAGCTCCTACGAGCAGTACTTC. This chain connects TRBV19 to TRBJ2-7; D is possibly TRBD2 (5 bases). The length of the CDR3 is 13 residues. The germline V gene has CDR1 LNHDA and CDR2 SQIVND (reference sequence). Trimming removed 7 bases at V and 0 bases at J, with 10 bases between.

The chain carries TRBV3-1 (or the pseudogene TRBV3-2) and TRBJ2-7; 10 bases are a match to TRBD2. V was pared by 3 bases and J by 1 base, with 9 bases of the junction left unmatched. The CDR3 is 17 amino acids. From germline, CDR1 is LGHDT and CDR2 YNNKEL (reference sequence). The DNA for the CDR3 is TGTGCCAGCAGCCACCTCCTTGAGACTAGCGGGTCCTACGAGCAGTACTTC. It yields the protein CASSHLLETSGSYEQYF.

This clone showed up just once. J is TRBJ2-7 and V is TRBV28; TRBD2 aligns across 7 bases. Germline lookup yields CDR1 MDHEN and CDR2 SYDVKM. This CDR3 spans 15 amino acids. V shed 5 bases and J 0 bases; nucleotides not matched to a gene: 7. The CDR3 DNA follows: TGTGCCAGCAGTCCGGGAGGCAGTATCTCCTACGAGCAGTACTTC. Amino acids: CASSPGGSISYEQYF.

This chain uses TRBV27 with TRBJ2-6; TRBD1 might be the D (6 bases). Germline-derived CDR1 and CDR2 are MNHEY and SMNVEV (reference sequence). Trimming pared 8 bases from V and 12 bases from J, leaving 20 bases between. This CDR3 region has 14 residues. The CDR3 loop reads CASGTNGGSGVLTF. CDR3 bases: TGTGCCAGCGGCACAAATGGGGGCTCCGGCGTCCTGACTTTC. The full variable domain, completed using reference TRBV27 and TRBJ2-6, is EAQVTQNPRYLITVTGKKLTVTCSQNMNHEYMSWYRQDPGLGLRQIYYSMNVEVTDKGDVPEGYKVSRKEKRNFPLILESPSPNQTSLYFCASGTNGGSGVLTFGAGSRLTVL.

The gene calls are TRBV28 and TRBJ1-4; 7 bases are shared with TRBD1. Unmatched junction bases numbered 16, after V lost 2 bases and J lost 7 bases. CDR3 size: 18 residues. CDR1 is MDHEN and CDR2 is SYDVKM in the germline V gene. The CDR3 DNA sequence: TGTGCCAGCAGTTTACTCTCGTTCACGACAGGGTCTTCTGAAAAACTGTTTTTT. It specifies CASSLLSFTTGSSEKLFF.

This clone was recorded only once. The genes are TRBV3-1 (or the pseudogene TRBV3-2) and TRBJ1-6; 8 bases fit TRBD1. With 8 bases clipped from V and 7 bases from J, the junction kept 13 bases outside the gene matches. This CDR3 has 16 residues. Germline V gives CDR1 LGHDT, CDR2 YNNKEL (reference sequence). The CDR3 spells CASGDRWTGMNSPLHF. CDR3 nucleotides: TGTGCCAGCGGAGATCGATGGACAGGGATGAATTCACCCCTCCACTTT.

CDR3: CASLGAVHGYTF. Written as DNA, the CDR3 is TGTGCCAGTCTGGGGGCGGTACATGGCTACACCTTC. The V call is TRBV12-3 or TRBV12-4, the J call TRBJ1-2; a possible D gene is TRBD1 (6 bases). The CDR3 has 12 amino acids. Trimming removed 9 bases at V and 6 bases at J, with 14 bases between.

The V and J genes are TRBV27 and TRBJ1-5; no clear D gene. CDR3 length equals 15 residues. The V end lost 4 bases, the J end lost 0 bases, and 10 bases lay between the germline ends. Germline V gives CDR1 MNHEY, CDR2 SMNVEV (reference sequence). The CDR3 protein is CASSYHSDSNQPQHF. For the CDR3, the DNA is TGTGCCAGCAGTTACCACAGTGATAGCAATCAGCCCCAGCATTTT.

V gene TRBV15 combines with J gene TRBJ2-5, with D possibly being TRBD1 (5 bases). In germline, CDR1 is LNHNV, CDR2 YYDKDF (reference sequence). V was pared by 4 bases and J by 2 bases, with 23 bases between. The CDR3 is 18 amino acids. CDR3 in amino acids: CATSKNPTTAFRQETQYF. The CDR3 DNA is TGTGCCACCAGCAAAAATCCAACGACAGCTTTCCGACAAGAGACCCAGTACTTC.

This sequence joins TRBV24-1 and TRBJ1-5; weak D call: TRBD1 (5 bases). Looked up from germline, CDR1 is KGHDR and CDR2 is SFDVKD. The V and J ends lost 7 bases and 4 bases respectively, with 16 bases between them. This CDR3 has 15 amino acids. The CDR3 is CATSPGRGTNQPQHF. CDR3 nucleotides: TGTGCCACCAGCCCCGGGCGCGGGACGAATCAGCCCCAGCATTTT.

This chain links TRBV11-2 with TRBJ1-1; D perhaps matches TRBD1 (6 bases). Germline CDR1 is SGHAT and CDR2 is FQNNGV. V was cut by 6 bases and J by 11 bases, with 19 bases left in between. CDR3 size: 13 residues. CDR3 region: CASSPTGSPGAFF. The CDR3 nucleotides are TGTGCCAGCAGTCCGACAGGTAGCCCCGGGGCTTTCTTT.

The CDR3 is CASSLRGLATDTQYF. CDR3 nucleotides: TGTGCCAGCAGTCTCAGGGGTTTGGCGACAGATACGCAGTATTTT. V usage is TRBV2 and J usage is TRBJ2-3, with D perhaps matching TRBD1 (6 bases). This CDR3 spans 15 amino acids. CDR1 is SNHLY, CDR2 FYNNEI, per germline. The V gene lost 5 bases and the J gene lost 3 bases, with 15 bases spanning the gap.

The V call is TRBV28, the J call TRBJ1-1; TRBD1 is a possible D gene (6 bases). Trimming pared 0 bases from V and 5 bases from J, leaving 16 bases between. The CDR3 is 16 residues long. CDR1 is MDHEN and CDR2 is SYDVKM in the germline V gene. Written as DNA, the CDR3 is TGTGCCAGCAGTTTATGGGGGGGGGCTGAAGGAACTGAAGCTTTCTTT. As protein: CASSLWGGAEGTEAFF.

This chain links TRBV18 with TRBJ2-6; 8 nucleotides line up with TRBD1. CDR1 KGHSH and CDR2 LQKENI come from the germline V gene. The CDR3 runs 18 residues. V dropped 2 bases and J dropped 1; count of bases not matched to a gene: 7. CDR3 in amino acids: CASSPLQGERSGANVLTF. CDR3 coding DNA: TGTGCCAGCTCACCATTACAGGGGGAAAGATCTGGGGCCAACGTCCTGACTTTC.

This clone was counted a single time. This chain links TRBV5-1 with TRBJ1-2; the match to TRBD1 covers 9 bases. This CDR3 has 16 amino acids. The germline V gene encodes CDR1 SGHRS and CDR2 YFSETQ. The V segment lost 0 bases and the J segment 3 bases; nucleotides outside the gene matches: 6. The CDR3 coding sequence is TGCGCCAGCAGCTTGGCCAGCCGGACAGGGGACTATGGCTACACCTTC. Translating it yields CASSLASRTGDYGYTF.

This clone was found once. The chain recombines TRBV24-1 with TRBJ2-3; 8 bases map to TRBD1. The CDR3 length is 13 residues. Germline CDR1 reads KGHDR; CDR2 reads SFDVKD. With V trimmed by 6 bases and J by 11 bases, 9 bases remained unmatched. As DNA, the CDR3 is TGTGCCACCAGTATTTCCAGGGGGCGCGAGCAGTATTTT. It encodes CATSISRGREQYF.

The CDR3 loop is CASSHSMADGNTIYF. The CDR3 bases are TGTGCCAGCAGTCATAGTATGGCGGATGGAAACACCATATATTTT. V usage is TRBV28 and J usage is TRBJ1-3; D ambiguous. Germline V CDR1 and CDR2: MDHEN, SYDVKM. The CDR3 is made up of 15 amino acids. Trimming removed 5 bases at V and 3 bases at J, with 14 bases between.

The rearrangement joins TRBV2 to TRBJ1-2; maybe TRBD1 (5 bases). V dropped 6 bases and J dropped 7 bases, with 18 bases sitting between them. Germline CDR1 reads SNHLY; CDR2 reads FYNNEI. The CDR3 totals 14 residues. The CDR3 reads CASSFSQGSGGYTF. Here the CDR3 DNA reads TGTGCCAGCAGCTTCAGCCAGGGTTCCGGTGGCTACACCTTC.

J is TRBJ2-1 and V is TRBV5-8, with a possible D match to TRBD1 (6 bases). This CDR3 comprises 14 residues. From germline, CDR1 is SGHTS and CDR2 YDEGEE. Between the trimmed V and J ends, which lost 1 base and 7 bases, there was a span of 12 bases. The CDR3 region is CASSLTGLGNEQFF. The CDR3, as DNA: TGTGCCAGCAGCTTGACAGGGCTGGGGAATGAGCAGTTCTTC.

The chain combines TRBV9 with TRBJ2-7, with 11 bases fitting TRBD1. V was clipped by 3 bases and J by 2 bases; unmatched bases: 4. Looked up from germline, CDR1 is SGDLS and CDR2 is YYNGEE. The CDR3 totals 15 residues. This CDR3 reads CASSARGQGAYEQYF. The CDR3 coding sequence is TGTGCCAGCAGCGCGAGGGGACAGGGGGCCTACGAGCAGTACTTC. Together with reference TRBV9 and TRBJ2-7, the CDR3 gives the full variable domain: DSGVTQTPKHLITATGQRVTLRCSPRSGDLSVYWYQQSLDQGLQFLIQYYNGEERAKGNILERFSAQQFPDLHSELNLSSLELGDSALYFCASSARGQGAYEQYFGPGTRLTVT.